Listed below are T cell receptor beta chains from one sample, sequenced in a study of control samples from healthy donors and cancer patients. Profiling relied on immunoSEQ multiplex PCR, and the TCRdb table lists in-frame clones only, not all of them. Here the sample spans some 120,000 clones, 90% to 95% being singletons. The sequenced material came from PBMCs. The receptor source for this set is a man aged 50-59 years with head and neck cancer. Both conserved end residues are part of each CDR3. The D gene is left open where the match is weak. For some rows the clone size is stated as once, few or many, or as a class when expanded; others skip it.

v_call: TRBV7-9; j_call: TRBJ1-1; clone_size: -; d_call: TRBD1; cdr3_nt: TGTGCCAGCAGCCTATCCCGACAGGGGGAAGCTTTCTTT; cdr3_aa: CASSLSRQGEAFF
v_call: TRBV10-3; j_call: TRBJ2-7; clone_size: once; d_call: TRBD2; cdr3_nt: TGTGCCATCAGTCCCCCTGGACTAGCGGGGGCCCCCCTCGGAGGCGAGCAGTACTTC; cdr3_aa: CAISPPGLAGAPLGGEQYF
v_call: TRBV28; j_call: TRBJ2-7; clone_size: -; d_call: TRBD2; cdr3_nt: TGTGCCAGCAGTCCTGGGACTAGTCAAAGGGGCGAGCAGTACTTC; cdr3_aa: CASSPGTSQRGEQYF
v_call: TRBV11-2; j_call: TRBJ2-2; clone_size: -; d_call: TRBD1; cdr3_nt: TGTGCCAGCAGCCGGACAGGGGCGAACACCGGGGAGCTGTTTTTT; cdr3_aa: CASSRTGANTGELFF
v_call: TRBV25-1; j_call: TRBJ2-3; clone_size: -; d_call: TRBD1; cdr3_nt: TGTGCCAGCAGTCCTAACTTCCTGGGACAGGGGTTAGATACGCAGTATTTT; cdr3_aa: CASSPNFLGQGLDTQYF
v_call: TRBV28; j_call: TRBJ1-1; clone_size: -; d_call: TRBD1; cdr3_nt: TGTGCCAGCAGTTCTATCGGGACAGGGGGCACTGAAGCTTTCTTT; cdr3_aa: CASSSIGTGGTEAFF
v_call: TRBV9; j_call: TRBJ2-2; clone_size: -; d_call: TRBD1; cdr3_nt: TGTGCCAGCAGCGTGGTCCCGAGACAGGGGGCGACCGGGGAGCTGTTTTTT; cdr3_aa: CASSVVPRQGATGELFF
v_call: TRBV5-4; j_call: TRBJ2-3; clone_size: -; d_call: TRBD2; cdr3_nt: TGTGCCAGCAGCTCCGGGACTAGGCAAGATACGCAGTATTTT; cdr3_aa: CASSSGTRQDTQYF
v_call: TRBV30; j_call: TRBJ2-3; clone_size: -; d_call: TRBD2; cdr3_nt: TGTGCCTGGATCGGCGGGGGGCGAGACACAGATACGCAGTATTTT; cdr3_aa: CAWIGGGRDTDTQYF
v_call: TRBV5-1; j_call: TRBJ1-6; clone_size: -; d_call: -; cdr3_nt: TGCGCCAGCAGGCCCGTTGAGGGAGCTCGGTCACCCCTCCACTTT; cdr3_aa: CASRPVEGARSPLHF
v_call: TRBV7-6; j_call: TRBJ2-5; clone_size: -; d_call: TRBD2; cdr3_nt: TGTGCCAGCAGCCTCCTACTAGCGGGGGGAATTCCAGAGACCCAGTACTTC; cdr3_aa: CASSLLLAGGIPETQYF
v_call: TRBV14; j_call: TRBJ1-2; clone_size: -; d_call: -; cdr3_nt: TGTGCCAGCAGCCAGGGGGGAACATATGGCTACACCTTC; cdr3_aa: CASSQGGTYGYTF
v_call: TRBV15; j_call: TRBJ2-3; clone_size: -; d_call: -; cdr3_nt: TGTGCCACCAGCAGAGTGCGCACGGGGTCCTTCACAGATACGCAGTATTTT; cdr3_aa: CATSRVRTGSFTDTQYF
v_call: TRBV24-1; j_call: TRBJ2-3; clone_size: -; d_call: TRBD1; cdr3_nt: TGTGCCACCAGTCGGACAGGGGCTACGCAGTATTTT; cdr3_aa: CATSRTGATQYF
v_call: TRBV7-9; j_call: TRBJ1-5; clone_size: -; d_call: TRBD1; cdr3_nt: TGTGCCAGCAGCTTCGGGACAGGGGGCCAGCCCCAGCATTTT; cdr3_aa: CASSFGTGGQPQHF
v_call: TRBV14; j_call: TRBJ2-5; clone_size: -; d_call: TRBD2; cdr3_nt: TGTGCCAGCAGCCAAGGTCCTCAGGCGGGGGGGCCTTGGGAGACCCAGTACTTC; cdr3_aa: CASSQGPQAGGPWETQYF
v_call: TRBV12-3/TRBV12-4; j_call: TRBJ1-6; clone_size: once; d_call: -; cdr3_nt: TGTGCCACACAGGGCAATAATTCACCCCTCCACTTT; cdr3_aa: CATQGNNSPLHF
v_call: TRBV18; j_call: TRBJ1-1; clone_size: -; d_call: -; cdr3_nt: TGTGCCAGCTCACCACCGAACAAAAACACTGAAGCTTTCTTT; cdr3_aa: CASSPPNKNTEAFF
v_call: TRBV6-5; j_call: TRBJ1-1; clone_size: -; d_call: -; cdr3_nt: TGTGCCAGCAGGTCGAACACTGAAGCTTTCTTT; cdr3_aa: CASRSNTEAFF
v_call: TRBV5-1; j_call: TRBJ2-7; clone_size: -; d_call: -; cdr3_nt: TGCGCCAGCAGCTTGGGCAGTCTCAACGAACAGTACTTC; cdr3_aa: CASSLGSLNEQYF
v_call: TRBV4-1; j_call: TRBJ1-2; clone_size: -; d_call: -; cdr3_nt: TGCGCCAGCAGCACTCGGGGGCGCGCCTATGGCTACACCTTC; cdr3_aa: CASSTRGRAYGYTF
v_call: TRBV27; j_call: TRBJ2-4; clone_size: -; d_call: -; cdr3_nt: TGTGCCAGCAAGGAGGTTATAGCCAAAAACATTCAGTACTTC; cdr3_aa: CASKEVIAKNIQYF
v_call: TRBV29-1; j_call: TRBJ2-5; clone_size: -; d_call: TRBD2; cdr3_nt: TGCAGCGTTGACGCGGGGGGAGGAGAGACCCAGTACTTC; cdr3_aa: CSVDAGGGETQYF
v_call: TRBV28; j_call: TRBJ1-5; clone_size: -; d_call: -; cdr3_nt: TGTGCCAGCAGTTTAACTGGGCTCCCCAATCAGCCCCAGCATTTT; cdr3_aa: CASSLTGLPNQPQHF
v_call: TRBV4-3; j_call: TRBJ2-7; clone_size: -; d_call: -; cdr3_nt: TGCGCCAGCAGCCTCTCAAGGACGTCTGTTGAGCAGTACTTC; cdr3_aa: CASSLSRTSVEQYF
v_call: TRBV20-1; j_call: TRBJ1-1; clone_size: -; d_call: -; cdr3_nt: TGCAGTGCTAGTTTATCAGGGCCGGGCACTGAAGCTTTCTTT; cdr3_aa: CSASLSGPGTEAFF
v_call: TRBV4-2; j_call: TRBJ1-2; clone_size: -; d_call: -; cdr3_nt: TGTGCCAGCAGCCAAGGAAGTACGGCGGACTATGGCTACACCTTC; cdr3_aa: CASSQGSTADYGYTF